Presented here are 31 T cell receptor beta chains from one specimen sequenced in a study of blood T cell repertoires in COVID-19. Profiling relied on immunoSEQ multiplex PCR, and the TCRdb table lists in-frame clones only, not all of them. Found here are tens of thousands of clones, 90% of them singletons; the top ten hold roughly 1.8%. The sample consisted of peripheral blood. The receptor set was obtained from a woman aged 60 to 75 with active COVID-19.

This sequence joins TRBV5-1 and TRBJ1-2; D not certain. The CDR3 runs to 13 residues. Per the germline V gene, CDR1 is SGHRS and CDR2 is YFSETQ. Trimming removed 0 bases at V and 4 bases at J, with 7 bases between. The CDR3 sequence: CASSLEQFYGYTF. As DNA, the CDR3 is TGCGCCAGCAGCTTGGAACAGTTCTATGGCTACACCTTC.

The chain carries TRBV4-1 and TRBJ2-3; 11 bases align to TRBD2. This CDR3 has 16 amino acids. Germline CDR1 is MGHRA and CDR2 is YSYEKL. The J segment lost 10 bases and the V segment lost 2 bases, leaving 11 bases of the junction unmatched. As DNA, the CDR3 is TGCGCCAGCAGCCAATCGACTAGCGGGGAGCGGAGCGCGCAGTATTTT. Translation: CASSQSTSGERSAQYF.

The chain links TRBV4-1 to TRBJ1-4, with TRBD1 as a possible D gene (5 bases). Trimming removed 1 base from V and 3 bases from J, with 15 bases in between. Germline V CDR1 and CDR2: MGHRA, YSYEKL. This CDR3 region has 17 residues. The CDR3 bases are TGCGCCAGCAGCCAAGGCCCCCTCAGGGCACCTAATGAAAAACTGTTTTTT. Translation: CASSQGPLRAPNEKLFF.

The chain has TRBV29-1 and TRBJ1-3; a weak D match, TRBD1 (5 bases). This CDR3 region has 12 residues. Between the trimmed V and J ends, which lost 7 bases and 0 bases, there was a span of 7 bases. Germline assignment: CDR1 SQVTM and CDR2 ANQGSEA. In DNA form, the CDR3 reads TGCAGCGCTGACAGCTCTGGAAACACCATATATTTT. Residues: CSADSSGNTIYF.

The chain uses TRBV24-1 and TRBJ2-1; a weak D match, TRBD1 (6 bases). V dropped 4 bases and J dropped 4 bases, with 19 bases sitting between them. Per the germline V gene, CDR1 is KGHDR and CDR2 is SFDVKD. The CDR3 is 17 amino acids. CDR3 residues: CATSDKPSTGVYNEQFF. The CDR3 DNA reads TGTGCCACCAGTGACAAGCCCTCGACAGGTGTATACAATGAGCAGTTCTTC.

V usage is TRBV7-2 and J usage is TRBJ1-1, with unresolved D. The germline CDR1 and CDR2 sequences are SGHTA and FQGNSA. The V end lost 1 base, the J end lost 4 bases, and 16 bases lay between the germline ends. This CDR3 has 16 residues. The CDR3 reads CASSLVTVIRGTEAFF. CDR3 nucleotides: TGTGCCAGCAGCTTAGTAACGGTCATTCGTGGCACTGAAGCTTTCTTT.

The genes are TRBV11-2 and TRBJ2-3, with 10 nucleotides matching TRBD1. Germline V gene sequence: CDR1 SGHAT, CDR2 FQNNGV. Trimming took 2 bases from V and 6 from J; bases not matched to a gene: 11. The CDR3 spans 17 residues. CDR3 DNA: TGTGCCAGCAGCTTATTCCGGACAGGGGGTGGGCCGGATACGCAGTATTTT. It encodes CASSLFRTGGGPDTQYF. Together with reference TRBV11-2 and TRBJ2-3, the CDR3 gives the full variable domain: EAGVAQSPRYKIIEKRQSVAFWCNPISGHATLYWYQQILGQGPKLLIQFQNNGVVDDSQLPKDRFSAERLKGVDSTLKIQPAKLEDSAVYLCASSLFRTGGGPDTQYFGPGTRLTVL.

This chain connects TRBV27 to TRBJ2-4; unclear D gene. CDR3 length: 14 residues. The V and J ends lost 4 bases and 2 bases respectively, with 9 bases between them. Germline V gene sequence: CDR1 MNHEY, CDR2 SMNVEV (reference sequence). Written as DNA, the CDR3 is TGTGCCAGCAGTTCGCCCAGTCCCAAAAACATTCAGTACTTC. Protein product: CASSSPSPKNIQYF.

This clone was counted a single time. The chain carries TRBV5-4 and TRBJ2-4, with TRBD2 identical over 14 bases. With 4 bases clipped from V and 3 bases from J, the junction kept 9 bases outside the gene matches. Germline V gives CDR1 SGHNT, CDR2 YYREEE (reference sequence). CDR3 size: 18 residues. The CDR3 nucleotides are TGTGCCAGCAGCCCGCGACTAGCGGGAGGGCCCGGCAAAAACATTCAGTACTTC. This codes for CASSPRLAGGPGKNIQYF.

The chain is built from TRBV7-6 and TRBJ1-1, with a tentative D call TRBD1 (5 bases). The V end lost 8 bases, the J end lost 4 bases, and 32 bases lay between the germline ends. This CDR3 has 19 residues. Germline loops: CDR1 SGHVS, CDR2 FNYEAQ. CDR3 amino acids: CASYLPWQGLPDISTEAFF. CDR3 sequence (DNA): TGTGCCAGCTACCTTCCATGGCAGGGATTGCCGGACATATCCACTGAAGCTTTCTTT.

The V and J genes are TRBV27 and TRBJ2-2; the match to TRBD2 covers 10 bases. The V gene end was trimmed by 6 bases and the J gene end by 5 bases; junction bases not matched to a gene: 6. This CDR3 region has 15 residues. Germline lookup yields CDR1 MNHEY and CDR2 SMNVEV (reference sequence). The CDR3 region is CASRVLAGETGELFF. As DNA, the CDR3 is TGTGCCAGCAGAGTTCTAGCGGGAGAAACCGGGGAGCTGTTTTTT.

The chain carries TRBV11-2 and TRBJ2-5; D unresolved. The CDR3 runs 12 residues. V was cut by 3 bases and J by 0 bases, with 2 bases left in between. Germline loops: CDR1 SGHAT, CDR2 FQNNGV. As DNA, the CDR3 is TGTGCCAGCAGCTTCGACCAAGAGACCCAGTACTTC. It yields the protein CASSFDQETQYF.

This clone has just one count. The V call is TRBV5-1, the J call TRBJ2-7; D is perhaps TRBD2 (6 bases). The CDR3 has 14 residues. Germline-derived CDR1 and CDR2 are SGHRS and YFSETQ. Trimming removed 0 bases at V and 7 bases at J, with 14 bases between. CDR3 in DNA: TGCGCCAGCAGCTTGGGGCAGTTGGCGGGGGAGCAGTACTTC. It yields the protein CASSLGQLAGEQYF.

The gene calls are TRBV6-5 and TRBJ2-1; TRBD1 aligns across 8 bases. Germline assignment: CDR1 MNHEY and CDR2 SVGAGI. The J segment lost 0 bases and the V segment lost 7 bases, leaving 2 bases of the junction unmatched. CDR3 length equals 14 residues. CDR3 in amino acids: CASIQGASYNEQFF. Written as DNA, the CDR3 is TGTGCCAGCATTCAGGGGGCCTCCTACAATGAGCAGTTCTTC.

The chain has TRBV14 and TRBJ2-7; D is ambiguous. Trimming shortened V by 7 bases and J by 2 bases, and 9 bases separated the two germline ends. The germline gives CDR1 SGHDN, CDR2 FVKESK. The CDR3 consists of 12 residues. DNA of the CDR3: TGTGCCAGCACAGGCGTCCCCTACGAGCAGTACTTC. Translating it yields CASTGVPYEQYF. The whole variable domain, remainder taken from reference TRBV14 and TRBJ2-7, is EAGVTQFPSHSVIEKGQTVTLRCDPISGHDNLYWYRRVMGKEIKFLLHFVKESKQDESGMPNNRFLAERTGGTYSTLKVQPAELEDSGVYFCASTGVPYEQYFGPGTRLTVT.

The chain carries TRBV19 and TRBJ1-2; 8 bases are shared with TRBD1. From germline, CDR1 is LNHDA and CDR2 SQIVND (reference sequence). The CDR3 covers 16 residues. The trim removed 3 bases at V and 8 bases at J, leaving 14 bases unmatched. The chain's CDR3 is CASSMGRGLRLDGYTF. The CDR3, as DNA: TGTGCCAGTAGTATGGGCAGGGGGCTTCGGTTGGACGGCTACACCTTC.

The chain joins TRBV15 to TRBJ2-5, with D unresolved. Germline V gene sequence: CDR1 LNHNV, CDR2 YYDKDF (reference sequence). This CDR3 spans 11 amino acids. V gave up 2 bases and J gave up 9 bases, with 7 bases separating them. This CDR3 reads CATSRHGPQYF. CDR3 DNA: TGTGCCACCAGCAGACATGGGCCCCAGTACTTC.

The V and J genes are TRBV27 and TRBJ1-1, with 12 bases matching TRBD1. From germline, CDR1 is MNHEY and CDR2 SMNVEV (reference sequence). Trimming cost V 5 bases and J 2 bases; bases outside gene matches: 15. The CDR3 loop spans 19 amino acids. The CDR3 loop is CASSIYRDRGHHENTEAFF. The CDR3, as DNA: TGTGCCAGCAGTATCTACCGGGACAGGGGGCACCATGAAAACACTGAAGCTTTCTTT.

The genes are TRBV9 and TRBJ2-1, with TRBD1 identical over 12 bases. The junction had 7 bases not matched to a gene; V was cut back by 3 bases and J by 9 bases. CDR1 SGDLS and CDR2 YYNGEE come from the germline V gene. CDR3 length: 15 amino acids. The DNA for the CDR3 is TGTGCCAGCAGCGCAAAGGGACAGGGGGCGACTGAGCAGTTCTTC. As protein: CASSAKGQGATEQFF. Full variable domain (rest looked up from reference TRBV9 and TRBJ2-1): DSGVTQTPKHLITATGQRVTLRCSPRSGDLSVYWYQQSLDQGLQFLIQYYNGEERAKGNILERFSAQQFPDLHSELNLSSLELGDSALYFCASSAKGQGATEQFFGPGTRLTVL.

The table lists this clone with a count of one. V gene TRBV3-1 (or the pseudogene TRBV3-2) combines with J gene TRBJ1-4; D is perhaps TRBD1 (5 bases). V was trimmed by 1 base and J by 4 bases, leaving 7 bases between them. This CDR3 is 14 amino acids long. Germline loops: CDR1 LGHDT, CDR2 YNNKEL (reference sequence). The DNA for the CDR3 is TGTGCCAGCAGCCAAGTAGGGGTTAATGAAAAACTGTTTTTT. It yields the protein CASSQVGVNEKLFF.

This clone was seen just once. J is TRBJ2-7 and V is TRBV30, with a possible D match to TRBD2 (6 bases). The CDR3 covers 13 residues. Germline assignment: CDR1 GTSNPN and CDR2 SVGIG (reference sequence). The V and J ends lost 1 base and 1 base respectively, with 8 bases between them. As DNA, the CDR3 is TGTGCCTGGAGTGCGGGAGTATCCTACGAGCAGTACTTC. Protein sequence: CAWSAGVSYEQYF.

V gene TRBV29-1 combines with J gene TRBJ2-3; 10 nucleotides line up with TRBD2. V gave up 5 bases and J gave up 4 bases; unmatched junction bases: 9. CDR1 and CDR2 from the germline V gene are SQVTM and ANQGSEA. The CDR3 spans 15 residues. The CDR3 coding sequence is TGCAGCGTTAAGCTACCGGGACTAGCGCCAGATACGCAGTATTTT. Its translation is CSVKLPGLAPDTQYF.

V is TRBV5-5 and J is TRBJ2-7; D unclear. This CDR3 is built from 14 residues. V lost 0 bases and J 6 bases, leaving 13 bases between the germline ends. Germline V gene sequence: CDR1 SGHKS, CDR2 YYEKEE (reference sequence). The CDR3 reads CASSLGLLGIEQYF. In nucleotides, the CDR3 is TGTGCCAGCAGCTTGGGTCTCCTAGGAATCGAGCAGTACTTC.

This clone is a singleton in its sample. The DNA of the CDR3 is TGTGCCAGCAGCCCCCTAACGGTGCAGTTCTTC. Translation gives CASSPLTVQFF. The chain couples TRBV7-8 to TRBJ2-1; D is uncertain. CDR1 and CDR2 from the germline V gene are SGHVS and FQNEAQ. Deletions cut 5 bases from V and 12 bases from J, with 11 bases between. The CDR3 runs to 11 residues.

The rearrangement links TRBV24-1 to TRBJ2-2; TRBD2 is a possible D gene (6 bases). Trimming pared 5 bases from V and 5 bases from J, leaving 14 bases between. Per the germline V gene, CDR1 is KGHDR and CDR2 is SFDVKD. There are 15 residues in the CDR3. The CDR3 region is CATSGSGQGTGELFF. In nucleotides, the CDR3 is TGTGCCACCAGTGGAAGCGGGCAAGGAACCGGGGAGCTGTTTTTT.

Here the CDR3 DNA reads TGTGCCAGCAGCTTAAACTTTGCGGCTCGTGGAAACACCATATATTTT. This sequence encodes CASSLNFAARGNTIYF. The chain carries TRBV7-9 and TRBJ1-3; D gene unclear. The CDR3 sequence is 16 residues long. The V gene lost 2 bases and the J gene lost 3 bases, with 14 bases spanning the gap. Germline CDR1 reads SEHNR; CDR2 reads FQNEAQ (reference sequence). Based on the CDR3 plus reference TRBV7-9 and TRBJ1-3, the full variable domain is DTGVSQNPRHKITKRGQNVTFRCDPISEHNRLYWYRQTLGQGPEFLTYFQNEAQLEKSRLLSDRFSAERPKGSFSTLEIQRTEQGDSAMYLCASSLNFAARGNTIYFGEGSWLTVV.

The CDR3 DNA reads as TGCGCCAGCCAAAACAGGGGATTCACCGGGGAGCTGTTTTTT. The encoded protein is CASQNRGFTGELFF. This chain joins TRBV4-1 and TRBJ2-2, with TRBD1 matching 7 bases. The ends lost 8 bases at V and 4 bases at J; junction bases unmatched: 7. The CDR3 extends over 14 amino acids. Germline lookup yields CDR1 MGHRA and CDR2 YSYEKL.

The chain has TRBV7-2 and TRBJ2-3, with TRBD2 matching 9 bases. V dropped 5 bases and J dropped 2; count of bases not matched to a gene: 5. The CDR3 length is 15 residues. Germline V gene lookup returns CDR1 SGHTA and CDR2 FQGNSA. CDR3 nucleotides: TGTGCCAGCAGCGAGAGCGGGAGGTCCACAGATACGCAGTATTTT. This encodes CASSESGRSTDTQYF.

The rearrangement joins TRBV15 to TRBJ2-3, with 11 positions matching TRBD2. CDR3 length: 16 amino acids. V gave up 0 bases and J gave up 6 bases; unmatched junction bases: 5. CDR1 is LNHNV, CDR2 YYDKDF, per germline (reference sequence). CDR3 region: CATSRESSGRGDTQYF. CDR3 bases: TGTGCCACCAGCAGAGAGAGTAGCGGGAGGGGGGATACGCAGTATTTT.

This rearrangement joins TRBV7-2 to TRBJ2-2; 7 bases map to TRBD2. This CDR3 is built from 15 residues. The germline V gene encodes CDR1 SGHTA and CDR2 FQGNSA. V lost 4 bases, J lost 6 bases, and 8 bases stayed unmatched. CDR3 nucleotide sequence: TGTGCCAGCAGCTGGAGAGGCGGGAGCGCCGGGGAGCTGTTTTTT. It translates to CASSWRGGSAGELFF.

CDR3 in amino acids: CASSPDRRTAGTQYF. The CDR3 DNA reads TGTGCCAGCAGCCCAGACCGACGGACAGCCGGGACCCAGTACTTC. The rearrangement joins TRBV3-1 (or the pseudogene TRBV3-2) to TRBJ2-5; TRBD1 is a possible D gene (6 bases). V lost 4 bases and J 7 bases, leaving 19 bases between the germline ends. From germline, CDR1 is LGHDT and CDR2 YNNKEL (reference sequence). The CDR3 runs to 15 residues.